The entry that follows covers one T cell receptor (beta chain) sequence. The entry originates in a study of cytomegalovirus exposure and HLA in healthy donors. PCR primers comprised 60 Vbeta and 13 Jbeta primers. TCRdb's table, derived via immunoSEQ multiplex PCR, lists solely in-frame clones and lacks some. The data show 150,000 to 190,000 clones, approximately 80% seen once. The sequenced material came from PBMCs. This clonotype originated in a woman in her forties or fifties in good health and CMV-seropositive.

CDR3 nucleotide sequence: TGCACCAGCAGCCACAGGCCACAGGGGCCAGCTGAAGCTTTCTTT. It yields the protein CTSSHRPQGPAEAFF. The chain recombines TRBV1 with TRBJ1-1; the table's D call, TRBD1, has no DNA check behind it. TRBV1 is a listed pseudogene. The CDR3 is 15 amino acids.